One and the same sample provided the 11 T cell receptor beta chains below, sequenced in a study of OX40 agonist ivuxolimab in advanced cancers. The method was immunoSEQ multiplex PCR; TCRdb's version includes in-frame clones alone and lacks a portion of them. The sample lists more than 75,000 clones, about 88% occurring once. The specimen comprised CD4+ or CD8+ T cells sorted from blood, sampled in a trial of the OX40 agonist ivuxolimab. Source of these receptors: an adult with an advanced solid tumor such as melanoma, head and neck, liver or kidney cancer.

This sequence joins TRBV7-2 and TRBJ2-5, with D possibly being TRBD1 (5 bases). V was trimmed by 1 base and J by 0 bases, leaving 9 bases between them. Germline V lookup: CDR1 SGHTA, CDR2 FQGNSA. This CDR3 comprises 15 residues. For the CDR3, the DNA is TGTGCCAGCAGCTTAGAGGGGTACTACCAAGAGACCCAGTACTTC. It yields the protein CASSLEGYYQETQYF.

V usage is TRBV7-9 and J usage is TRBJ2-1, with 8 bases aligning to TRBD2. Germline lookup yields CDR1 SEHNR and CDR2 FQNEAQ (reference sequence). J lost 4 bases, V lost 4 bases, and 6 bases had no gene match. The CDR3 has 15 residues. The DNA for the CDR3 is TGTGCCAGCAGCTCGCCGGGACTAGTTTACAATGAGCAGTTCTTC. Its protein product is CASSSPGLVYNEQFF.

The V gene is TRBV19, the J gene TRBJ2-2; D is perhaps TRBD1 (5 bases). CDR3 length equals 15 residues. Trimming pared 7 bases from V and 1 base from J, leaving 13 bases between. Looked up from germline, CDR1 is LNHDA and CDR2 is SQIVND (reference sequence). The CDR3 DNA sequence: TGTGCCAGTACCCCCTCGCAGGGGAACACCGGGGAGCTGTTTTTT. Protein: CASTPSQGNTGELFF.

This CDR3 reads CSGGQPQHF. CDR3 coding DNA: TGCAGTGGGGGACAGCCCCAGCATTTT. The V and J genes are TRBV20-1 and TRBJ1-5; unclear D gene. V lost 7 bases, J lost 7 bases, and 5 bases lay in between. The CDR3 runs 9 residues. Germline lookup yields CDR1 DFQATT and CDR2 SNEGSKA (reference sequence).

The chain is built from TRBV5-8 and TRBJ1-6; a weak D match, TRBD1 (6 bases). V was trimmed by 2 bases and J by 6 bases, leaving 9 bases between them. The germline gives CDR1 SGHTS, CDR2 YDEGEE. This CDR3 contains 14 residues. CDR3 loop: CASSFTGFNSPLHF. For the CDR3, the DNA is TGTGCCAGCAGCTTTACAGGGTTTAATTCACCCCTCCACTTT.

The rearrangement uses TRBV19 and TRBJ1-6, with 8 bases lining up with TRBD1. This CDR3 spans 15 amino acids. Germline CDR1 reads LNHDA; CDR2 reads SQIVND (reference sequence). J was trimmed by 7 bases and V by 3 bases; bases with no gene match: 5. The CDR3 loop is CASSMTDRGNSPLHF. In DNA, the CDR3 is TGTGCCAGTAGTATGACCGACAGGGGAAATTCACCCCTCCACTTT.

The CDR3 sequence: CASSLPGPNTGELFF. CDR3 coding DNA: TGTGCCAGCAGCCTCCCAGGACCGAACACCGGGGAGCTGTTTTTT. This chain connects TRBV11-2 to TRBJ2-2, with D hard to call. CDR3 size: 15 residues. Germline V CDR1 and CDR2: SGHAT, FQNNGV. Trimming stripped 5 bases from V and 0 bases from J, with 10 bases between.

The chain joins TRBV13 to TRBJ1-2; D is ambiguous. Deletions cut 3 bases from V and 6 bases from J, with 8 bases between. Per the germline V gene, CDR1 is PRHDT and CDR2 is FYEKMQ (reference sequence). CDR3 length: 12 amino acids. The CDR3 is CASSFGRNGYTF. The CDR3 nucleotides are TGTGCCAGCAGCTTTGGCAGGAATGGCTACACCTTC.

This chain links TRBV28 with TRBJ1-2; the match to TRBD1 covers 7 bases. The J segment lost 4 bases and the V segment lost 5 bases, leaving 4 bases of the junction unmatched. This CDR3 contains 13 residues. Germline V gene sequence: CDR1 MDHEN, CDR2 SYDVKM. This CDR3 reads CASSEGTVYGYTF. For the CDR3, the DNA is TGTGCCAGCAGTGAAGGGACAGTCTATGGCTACACCTTC.

This clone was seen a few times. The rearrangement uses TRBV5-6 and TRBJ1-5; D call uncertain. Trimming left V 1 base short and J 2 bases short, with 10 bases between. The CDR3 spans 15 residues. Germline lookup yields CDR1 SGHDT and CDR2 YYEEEE. The CDR3 sequence is CASSLSVTGNQPQHF. The CDR3 DNA sequence: TGTGCCAGCAGCTTGTCTGTCACCGGCAATCAGCCCCAGCATTTT. The full variable domain, with the rest looked up from reference TRBV5-6 and TRBJ1-5, is DAGVTQSPTHLIKTRGQQVTLRCSPKSGHDTVSWYQQALGQGPQFIFQYYEEEERQRGNFPDRFSGHQFPNYSSELNVNALLLGDSALYLCASSLSVTGNQPQHFGDGTRLSIL.

The chain joins TRBV29-1 to TRBJ2-1; 11 nucleotides align to TRBD2. The ends lost 7 bases at V and 4 bases at J; junction bases unmatched: 3. The V gene's germline CDR1 is SQVTM and CDR2 ANQGSEA. The CDR3 is made up of 13 amino acids. The CDR3 nucleotides are TGCAGCGCTGGGACTAGCGGTTACAATGAGCAGTTCTTC. Its translation is CSAGTSGYNEQFF.